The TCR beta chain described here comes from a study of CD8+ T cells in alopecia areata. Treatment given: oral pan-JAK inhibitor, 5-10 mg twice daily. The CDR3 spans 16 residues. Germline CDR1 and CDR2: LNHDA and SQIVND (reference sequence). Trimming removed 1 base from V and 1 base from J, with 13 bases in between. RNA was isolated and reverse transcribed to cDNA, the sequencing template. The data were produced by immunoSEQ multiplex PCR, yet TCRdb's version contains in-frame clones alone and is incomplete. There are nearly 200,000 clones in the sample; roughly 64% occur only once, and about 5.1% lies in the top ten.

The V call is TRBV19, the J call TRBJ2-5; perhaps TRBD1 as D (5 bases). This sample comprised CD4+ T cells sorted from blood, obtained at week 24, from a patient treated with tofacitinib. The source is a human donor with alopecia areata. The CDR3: CASSIVTGPPQETQYF. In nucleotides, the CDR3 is TGTGCCAGTAGTATAGTCACAGGACCCCCCCAAGAGACCCAGTACTTC.